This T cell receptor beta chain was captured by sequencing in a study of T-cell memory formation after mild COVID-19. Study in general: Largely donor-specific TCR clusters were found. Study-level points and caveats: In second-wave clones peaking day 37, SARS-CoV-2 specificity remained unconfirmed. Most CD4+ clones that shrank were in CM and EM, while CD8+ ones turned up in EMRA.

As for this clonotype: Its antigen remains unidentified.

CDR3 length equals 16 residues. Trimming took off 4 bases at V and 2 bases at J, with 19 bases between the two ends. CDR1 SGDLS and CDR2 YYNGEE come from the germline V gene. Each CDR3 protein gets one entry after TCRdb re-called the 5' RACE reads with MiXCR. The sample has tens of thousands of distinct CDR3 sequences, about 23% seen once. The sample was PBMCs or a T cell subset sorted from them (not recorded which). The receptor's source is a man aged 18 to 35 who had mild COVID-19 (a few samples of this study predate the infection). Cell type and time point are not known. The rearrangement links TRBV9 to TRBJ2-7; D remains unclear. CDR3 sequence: CASSPPGYASPYEQYF. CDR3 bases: TGTGCCAGCAGCCCCCCAGGCTACGCTTCGCCCTACGAGCAGTACTTC. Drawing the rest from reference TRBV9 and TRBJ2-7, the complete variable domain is DSGVTQTPKHLITATGQRVTLRCSPRSGDLSVYWYQQSLDQGLQFLIQYYNGEERAKGNILERFSAQQFPDLHSELNLSSLELGDSALYFCASSPPGYASPYEQYFGPGTRLTVT.